Listed below are T cell receptor beta chains from one sample, sequenced in a study of CD8+CD57+ T cells in acquired aplastic anemia. TCRdb redid the calling of the reads with MiXCR, one entry per CDR3 protein. The sample has 450,000 to 550,000 distinct CDR3 sequences, more than 25% seen once. Sequencing input: sorted CD4+, CD8+, or CD8+CD57+ T cells (not recorded which) from PBMCs. These receptors all stem from a human donor with aplastic anemia. CDR3s include the opening cysteine and the closing phenylalanine or tryptophan. The order of the fields is D gene, V gene, clone size, J gene, CDR3 protein, CDR3 DNA. D genes are given only for firm matches. Expanded clones get a size class; other rows say once, few or many, or leave the size out.

TRBD1	TRBV30	few	TRBJ1-2	CASSRGPGNYGYTF	TGTGCCTCCTCTAGGGGGCCGGGGAACTATGGCTACACCTTC
-	TRBV29-1	many	TRBJ2-5	CSVDWGTQYF	TGCAGCGTTGATTGGGGGACCCAGTACTTC
-	TRBV12-3/TRBV12-4	many	TRBJ1-2	CASRLRVETGYTF	TGTGCCAGCAGGTTGAGGGTTGAAACTGGCTACACCTTC
-	TRBV6-2/TRBV6-3	-	TRBJ1-6	CASSYSRNAVGSPLHF	TGTGCCAGCAGTTACTCGAGAAACGCGGTTGGTTCACCCCTCCACTTT
TRBD2	TRBV2	many	TRBJ2-1	CASSLDSGRNEQFF	TGTGCCAGCAGTCTCGATAGCGGGAGGAATGAGCAGTTCTTC
TRBD2	TRBV20-1	-	TRBJ2-1	CSLGTSGGRDEQFF	TGCAGCCTTGGGACTAGCGGGGGAAGGGATGAGCAGTTCTTC
-	TRBV20-1	few	TRBJ1-4	CSVLGVDNEKLFF	TGCAGTGTGCTAGGGGTCGATAATGAAAAACTGTTTTTT
-	TRBV11-1	few	TRBJ2-2	CASSLGVGIANTGELFF	TGTGCCAGCAGCTTAGGTGTAGGGATCGCGAACACCGGGGAGCTGTTTTTT
TRBD1	TRBV24-1	few	TRBJ1-2	CATRLNPGQGFYGYTF	TGTGCCACCAGATTGAATCCGGGACAGGGTTTCTATGGCTACACCTTC
-	TRBV7-9	many	TRBJ1-1	CASSLVRDPRDTEAFF	TGTGCCAGCAGCTTAGTCAGGGATCCCCGGGACACTGAAGCTTTCTTT
TRBD1	TRBV3-1	-	TRBJ1-2	CASSQVPGQVHTF	TGTGCCAGCAGCCAAGTTCCGGGACAGGTCCACACCTTC
-	TRBV12-3/TRBV12-4	-	TRBJ2-7	CASSFWVRGPGYEQYF	TGTGCCAGCAGTTTTTGGGTCCGGGGACCAGGCTACGAGCAGTACTTC
-	TRBV20-1	-	TRBJ2-5	CSARATTQETQYF	TGCAGTGCTAGAGCGACTACCCAAGAGACCCAGTACTTC
TRBD1	TRBV6-1	-	TRBJ1-4	CASSEGIRQGRFEKLFF	TGTGCCAGCAGTGAAGGGATTCGACAGGGGAGGTTCGAAAAACTGTTTTTT
TRBD1	TRBV24-1	-	TRBJ1-5	CATSEQTGVDQPQHF	TGTGCCACCAGTGAACAGACAGGGGTAGATCAGCCCCAGCATTTT
TRBD1	TRBV24-1	few	TRBJ2-5	CATRGGPGQGGETQYF	TGTGCCACCAGGGGGGGACCGGGACAGGGAGGAGAGACCCAGTACTTC
-	TRBV25-1	-	TRBJ2-3	CASSELVGSTDTQYF	TGTGCCAGCAGTGAACTTGTCGGCAGCACAGATACGCAGTATTTT
-	TRBV19	many	TRBJ1-4	CASSIDEEKLFF	TGTGCCAGTAGTATAGATGAGGAAAAACTGTTTTTT
TRBD1	TRBV5-6	many	TRBJ1-5	CASSPGQGHSNQPQHF	TGTGCCAGCAGCCCTGGACAGGGGCATAGCAATCAGCCCCAGCATTTT
-	TRBV7-8	-	TRBJ1-2	CASSHNVQNYGYTF	TGTGCCAGCAGCCACAACGTACAGAACTATGGCTACACCTTC
-	TRBV5-1	few	TRBJ2-5	CASSLEVRGPETQYF	TGCGCCAGCAGCTTGGAAGTGCGGGGACCCGAGACCCAGTACTTC
TRBD1	TRBV7-9	-	TRBJ1-1	CASSVRGDRVENTEAFF	TGTGCCAGCAGCGTAAGGGGGGACAGAGTCGAAAACACTGAAGCTTTCTTT
-	TRBV10-3	-	TRBJ2-5	CAITNGETQYF	TGTGCCATCACGAACGGAGAGACCCAGTACTTC
TRBD2	TRBV2	many	TRBJ2-7	CASSLDSSGSGHEQYF	TGTGCCAGCAGTCTGGACTCTAGCGGGAGTGGCCACGAGCAGTACTTC
TRBD1	TRBV5-4	-	TRBJ2-7	CASSLVLDRVLWGEQYF	TGTGCCAGCAGCTTGGTCCTGGACAGGGTCCTCTGGGGCGAGCAGTACTTC
-	TRBV9	few	TRBJ2-7	CASSVRSLRREQYF	TGTGCCAGCAGCGTAAGGAGCCTCCGTAGGGAGCAGTACTTC
TRBD1	TRBV14	many	TRBJ1-2	CASSQGGQGAYGYTF	TGTGCCAGCAGCCAAGGTGGACAGGGGGCCTATGGCTACACCTTC
TRBD2	TRBV20-1	-	TRBJ2-3	CSARDLADSTDTQYF	TGCAGTGCTAGAGATCTAGCGGATAGCACAGATACGCAGTATTTT
-	TRBV4-1	few	TRBJ1-5	CASSQTQAGSNQPQHF	TGCGCCAGCAGCCAAACACAGGCTGGTAGCAATCAGCCCCAGCATTTT
-	TRBV5-5	-	TRBJ2-6	CASSLQMAGANVLTF	TGTGCCAGCAGCCTGCAAATGGCTGGGGCCAACGTCCTGACTTTC
TRBD1	TRBV6-1	-	TRBJ1-1	CASRSDRWNTEAFF	TGTGCCAGCCGCTCGGACAGGTGGAACACTGAAGCTTTCTTT